Below, 22 T cell receptor beta chains from the same sample are listed, as sequenced in a study of T cell changes during pregnancy in multiple sclerosis. Profiling relied on immunoSEQ multiplex PCR, and the TCRdb table lists in-frame clones only, not all of them. The profile shows 35,000 or so clones, around 90% of them singletons. The source material was CD4+ T cells from peripheral blood mononuclear cells, sampled after pregnancy. All receptors come from a female donor in good health, enrolled as a control in a pregnancy study.

V and J are TRBV28 and TRBJ2-7, with TRBD2 as a possible D gene (6 bases). CDR3 size: 15 residues. Trimming removed 2 bases from V and 2 bases from J, with 13 bases in between. CDR1 MDHEN and CDR2 SYDVKM come from the germline V gene. DNA of the CDR3: TGTGCCAGCAGTTTAGTTGCCGGGGGAGCCTACGAGCAGTACTTC. As protein: CASSLVAGGAYEQYF.

The chain has TRBV2 and TRBJ2-1; D unclear. Germline CDR1 is SNHLY and CDR2 is FYNNEI. The CDR3 spans 14 residues. V was clipped by 6 bases and J by 5 bases, with 14 bases between them. CDR3: CASRAAHLDNEQFF. For the CDR3, the DNA is TGTGCCAGCAGGGCAGCGCATCTTGACAATGAGCAGTTCTTC.

The chain combines TRBV9 with TRBJ2-5; possible D gene TRBD1, 6 bases. Trimming took 1 base from V and 5 from J, leaving 15 bases between them. The CDR3 length is 15 residues. Germline V gene lookup returns CDR1 SGDLS and CDR2 YYNGEE. The CDR3 DNA reads as TGTGCCAGCAGCGTACACCCCGACAGGTCGGAGACCCAGTACTTC. It codes for CASSVHPDRSETQYF.

This clone came up a few times. The rearrangement uses TRBV2 and TRBJ1-2, with 8 bases that match TRBD1. This CDR3 has 14 amino acids. Trimming cost V 4 bases and J 4 bases; bases outside gene matches: 5. Looked up from germline, CDR1 is SNHLY and CDR2 is FYNNEI. The CDR3, as DNA: TGTGCCAGCAGTGTAGACGGGACAGGCTATGGCTACACCTTC. This translates into CASSVDGTGYGYTF.

The chain is built from TRBV28 and TRBJ1-3; D possibly corresponds to TRBD1 (5 bases). Germline V gives CDR1 MDHEN, CDR2 SYDVKM. V gave up 3 bases and J gave up 0 bases, with 18 bases separating them. The CDR3 loop spans 18 amino acids. CDR3: CASSFFILGLNSGNTIYF. The CDR3 DNA is TGTGCCAGCAGTTTTTTTATTTTGGGACTCAACTCTGGAAACACCATATATTTT.

J is TRBJ2-3 and V is TRBV7-9; 13 bases map to TRBD2. The CDR3 loop spans 17 amino acids. Germline CDR1 reads SEHNR; CDR2 reads FQNEAQ (reference sequence). V dropped 1 base and J dropped 4; count of bases not matched to a gene: 5. The CDR3 sequence: CASSLVVGTSGADTQYF. CDR3 sequence (DNA): TGTGCCAGCAGCTTAGTGGTGGGGACTAGCGGGGCAGATACGCAGTATTTT. Full variable domain (outside the CDR3, taken from reference TRBV7-9 and TRBJ2-3): DTGVSQNPRHKITKRGQNVTFRCDPISEHNRLYWYRQTLGQGPEFLTYFQNEAQLEKSRLLSDRFSAERPKGSFSTLEIQRTEQGDSAMYLCASSLVVGTSGADTQYFGPGTRLTVL.

V and J are TRBV19 and TRBJ1-6; no firm D call. The CDR3 loop spans 14 amino acids. Trimming cost V 7 bases and J 0 bases, with 7 bases left between them. From germline, CDR1 is LNHDA and CDR2 SQIVND (reference sequence). The CDR3 sequence is CASTVGSYNSPLHF. CDR3 DNA: TGTGCCAGTACGGTTGGCTCCTATAATTCACCCCTCCACTTT.

The chain uses TRBV27 and TRBJ1-6; D not certain. This CDR3 is built from 15 residues. Germline V gene sequence: CDR1 MNHEY, CDR2 SMNVEV (reference sequence). V lost 5 bases to trimming and J lost 3 bases, with 11 bases between them. The CDR3 sequence: CASSGFGDYNSPLHF. The CDR3 DNA sequence: TGTGCCAGCAGTGGGTTCGGGGACTATAATTCACCCCTCCACTTT.

J is TRBJ1-5 and V is TRBV7-9; TRBD1 matches 10 bases. V gave up 4 bases and J gave up 7 bases; unmatched junction bases: 7. Germline CDR1 SEHNR, CDR2 FQNEAQ (reference sequence). This CDR3 is 15 amino acids long. The CDR3: CASSYPGQGPQPQHF. CDR3 bases: TGTGCCAGCAGCTATCCGGGACAGGGGCCCCAGCCCCAGCATTTT.

This clone was seen a few times. The chain combines TRBV9 with TRBJ1-1; tentative D call: TRBD1 (5 bases). The CDR3 consists of 16 residues. V was pared by 0 bases and J by 1 base, with 13 bases between. Germline V lookup: CDR1 SGDLS, CDR2 YYNGEE. As DNA, the CDR3 is TGTGCCAGCAGCGTAGGGGAGGGGCCAGGGAACACTGAAGCTTTCTTT. Translated: CASSVGEGPGNTEAFF.

The gene calls are TRBV7-3 and TRBJ2-1; TRBD2 matches at 7 bases. This CDR3 comprises 14 residues. V lost 3 bases, J lost 1 base, and 0 bases stayed unmatched. Germline V gene lookup returns CDR1 SGHTA and CDR2 FQGTGA. As DNA, the CDR3 is TGTGCCAGCAGCTTGGGGGGGTCCTACAATGAGCAGTTCTTC. As protein: CASSLGGSYNEQFF.

The sample holds one count of this clone. The chain carries TRBV27 and TRBJ2-7; 14 bases are a match to TRBD2. The germline gives CDR1 MNHEY, CDR2 SMNVEV (reference sequence). The V segment lost 6 bases and the J segment 0 bases; nucleotides outside the gene matches: 4. The CDR3 sequence is 16 residues long. The CDR3 loop is CASRGLAGAVSYEQYF. For the CDR3, the DNA is TGTGCCAGCAGGGGACTAGCGGGGGCCGTCTCCTACGAGCAGTACTTC.

The J gene is TRBJ1-4, the V gene TRBV5-1, with a possible D match to TRBD1 (5 bases). CDR1 and CDR2 (germline): SGHRS, YFSETQ. The CDR3 totals 16 residues. V was shortened by 3 bases and J by 6 bases, with 18 bases between the two germline ends. The CDR3 DNA follows: TGCGCCAGCAGCTCGAACCGGGGCGGAGGGGATGAAAAACTGTTTTTT. Translated, it gives CASSSNRGGGDEKLFF.

The rearrangement joins TRBV6-4 to TRBJ1-1; 8 nucleotides line up with TRBD1. The junction had 3 bases not matched to a gene; V was cut back by 5 bases and J by 7 bases. The CDR3 contains 12 residues. Germline CDR1 is MRHNA and CDR2 is SNTAGT. For the CDR3, the DNA is TGTGCCAGCAGTCACGGGACAGGTGAAGCTTTCTTT. Amino acids: CASSHGTGEAFF.

Concerning this clone itself: Germline and junction disagree at one end, which may indicate a read error. In nucleotides, the CDR3 is TGTGCCAGCCGCTTTCTCAGGGGTTCAAGCGGGGAGCTGTTTTTT. The encoded protein is CASRFLRGSSGELFF. V usage is TRBV11-2 and J usage is TRBJ2-2, with TRBD1 as a possible D gene (6 bases). The germline CDR1 and CDR2 sequences are SGHAT and FQNNGV. The CDR3 runs 15 residues.

The chain uses TRBV11-2 and TRBJ2-1; 13 nucleotides agree with TRBD2. This CDR3 comprises 16 residues. In germline, CDR1 is SGHAT, CDR2 FQNNGV. Losses at the gene ends were 5 bases for V and 2 bases for J; bases not matched to a gene: 3. The CDR3 DNA follows: TGTGCCAGCAGCCTGGGACTAGCGGGAACCTACAATGAGCAGTTCTTC. Protein product: CASSLGLAGTYNEQFF.

V usage is TRBV7-9 and J usage is TRBJ2-1, with TRBD2 matching over 9 bases. Germline loops: CDR1 SEHNR, CDR2 FQNEAQ (reference sequence). The junction had 15 bases not matched to a gene; V was cut back by 7 bases and J by 5 bases. CDR3 length: 17 residues. The CDR3 protein is CASTWVGLTSGNNEQFF. The CDR3 DNA sequence: TGTGCCAGCACCTGGGTTGGCCTGACTAGCGGTAACAATGAGCAGTTCTTC.

This chain joins TRBV19 and TRBJ2-7; possibly TRBD2 for D (6 bases). Germline V gives CDR1 LNHDA, CDR2 SQIVND (reference sequence). The ends were cut back, 5 bases at V and 2 bases at J, with 16 bases in the middle. This CDR3 has 15 amino acids. The CDR3 nucleotides are TGTGCCAGTAGTTCTCCGGGACTCAAACCCTACGAGCAGTACTTC. Translating it yields CASSSPGLKPYEQYF. Drawing the rest from reference TRBV19 and TRBJ2-7, the complete variable domain is DGGITQSPKYLFRKEGQNVTLSCEQNLNHDAMYWYRQDPGQGLRLIYYSQIVNDFQKGDIAEGYSVSREKKESFPLTVTSAQKNPTAFYLCASSSPGLKPYEQYFGPGTRLTVT.

This clone was detected only a few times. The chain employs TRBV19 and TRBJ1-2, with D possibly matching TRBD1 (5 bases). CDR1 is LNHDA and CDR2 is SQIVND in the germline V gene (reference sequence). The CDR3 loop spans 12 amino acids. Trimming took 9 bases from V and 4 from J, leaving 12 bases between them. The CDR3 protein is CASTGAGYGYTF. CDR3 DNA: TGTGCCAGCACTGGGGCTGGCTATGGCTACACCTTC. Full variable domain (missing parts from reference TRBV19 and TRBJ1-2): DGGITQSPKYLFRKEGQNVTLSCEQNLNHDAMYWYRQDPGQGLRLIYYSQIVNDFQKGDIAEGYSVSREKKESFPLTVTSAQKNPTAFYLCASTGAGYGYTFGSGTRLTVV.

The chain employs TRBV7-9 and TRBJ1-4; the match to TRBD1 covers 9 bases. The J segment lost 5 bases and the V segment lost 3 bases, leaving 4 bases of the junction unmatched. The CDR3 is made up of 15 amino acids. Germline loops: CDR1 SEHNR, CDR2 FQNEAQ (reference sequence). CDR3 in amino acids: CASSFSGQGNEKLFF. In DNA, the CDR3 is TGTGCCAGCAGCTTTTCGGGACAGGGAAATGAAAAACTGTTTTTT.

The V and J genes are TRBV5-1 and TRBJ1-3; D might be TRBD1 (6 bases). The CDR3 extends over 17 amino acids. V lost 0 bases and J lost 0, with 13 bases in between. Germline V gene data show CDR1 as SGHRS and CDR2 as YFSETQ. CDR3 amino acids: CASSLAAGAISGNTIYF. The DNA for the CDR3 is TGCGCCAGCAGCTTGGCGGCAGGGGCCATCTCTGGAAACACCATATATTTT.

The V and J genes are TRBV5-1 and TRBJ2-7; TRBD2 matches 11 bases. Germline V gene data show CDR1 as SGHRS and CDR2 as YFSETQ. V lost 7 bases, J lost 0 bases, and 3 bases stayed unmatched. CDR3 length equals 14 residues. This chain's CDR3 is CASAGTSGSYEQYF. CDR3 sequence (DNA): TGCGCCAGCGCCGGGACTAGCGGCTCCTACGAGCAGTACTTC.